These 20 T cell receptor beta chains were all obtained from the same sample, sequenced in a study of blood T cell repertoires in COVID-19. Sequencing was performed with immunoSEQ multiplex PCR; in TCRdb, only in-frame clones are kept and a portion is missing. The table includes fewer than 350,000 clones, around 90% detected once. The sample comprised PBMCs or T cells enriched from blood (not recorded which). The source is a woman aged 25 to 39 who had recovered from COVID-19.

This clone came up a few times. The CDR3 is CASSGMTGKGTDTQYF. The CDR3 DNA reads TGTGCCAGCAGTGGTATGACAGGGAAAGGGACAGATACGCAGTATTTT. The chain is built from TRBV25-1 and TRBJ2-3, with TRBD1 matching 7 bases. The CDR3 is 16 residues long. The junction had 10 bases not matched to a gene; V was cut back by 4 bases and J by 3 bases. The germline gives CDR1 MGHDK, CDR2 SYGVNS.

J is TRBJ1-1 and V is TRBV7-3; TRBD1 is a possible D gene (5 bases). The germline CDR1 and CDR2 sequences are SGHTA and FQGTGA. Trimming shortened V by 1 base and J by 3 bases, and 12 bases separated the two germline ends. The CDR3 totals 15 residues. The CDR3 loop reads CASSLMGGAYTEAFF. CDR3 sequence (DNA): TGTGCCAGCAGCTTAATGGGAGGGGCCTACACTGAAGCTTTCTTT. Filled out from reference TRBV7-3 and TRBJ1-1, the complete variable domain reads GAGVSQTPSNKVTEKGKYVELRCDPISGHTALYWYRQSLGQGPEFLIYFQGTGAADDSGLPNDRFFAVRPEGSVSTLKIQRTERGDSAVYLCASSLMGGAYTEAFFGQGTRLTVV.

The chain uses TRBV7-6 and TRBJ1-1; D remains ambiguous. Germline V gene lookup returns CDR1 SGHVS and CDR2 FNYEAQ. Trimming left V 1 base short and J 1 base short, with 7 bases between. The CDR3 is 14 amino acids. CDR3 amino acids: CASSLGAPNTEAFF. In DNA, the CDR3 is TGTGCCAGCAGCTTAGGGGCACCGAACACTGAAGCTTTCTTT. Variable domain in full (rest from reference TRBV7-6 and TRBJ1-1): GAGVSQSPRYKVTKRGQDVALRCDPISGHVSLYWYRQALGQGPEFLTYFNYEAQQDKSGLPNDRFSAERPEGSISTLTIQRTEQRDSAMYRCASSLGAPNTEAFFGQGTRLTVV.

The CDR3 here is CASSQFGQQNEKLFF. CDR3 coding DNA: TGTGCCAGCAGCCAATTTGGGCAGCAAAATGAAAAACTGTTTTTT. The chain links TRBV16 to TRBJ1-4; D ambiguous. CDR3 length equals 15 residues. V gave up 1 base and J gave up 5 bases, with 11 bases separating them. The germline gives CDR1 KGHSY, CDR2 FQNENV.

The chain joins TRBV5-1 to TRBJ2-1; perhaps TRBD1 as D (7 bases). Looked up from germline, CDR1 is SGHRS and CDR2 is YFSETQ. Trimming removed 0 bases from V and 7 bases from J, with 17 bases in between. The CDR3 covers 16 residues. CDR3 nucleotide sequence: TGCGCCAGCAGCTTGGGAGGAGGGCCAGGGGGGAATGAGCAGTTCTTC. Translated, it gives CASSLGGGPGGNEQFF.

This chain links TRBV19 with TRBJ1-3; D not certain. V lost 2 bases and J 0 bases, leaving 5 bases between the germline ends. The CDR3 is made up of 14 amino acids. Germline V gene data show CDR1 as LNHDA and CDR2 as SQIVND (reference sequence). Here the CDR3 reads CASSILSSGNTIYF. CDR3 sequence (DNA): TGTGCCAGTAGTATACTGAGCTCTGGAAACACCATATATTTT.

The rearrangement joins TRBV5-8 to TRBJ1-5, with a possible D match to TRBD1 (5 bases). This CDR3 has 13 amino acids. Between the trimmed V and J ends, which lost 2 bases and 7 bases, there was a span of 10 bases. Per the germline V gene, CDR1 is SGHTS and CDR2 is YDEGEE. CDR3 DNA sequence: TGTGCCAGCAGCTTAGGCAGGGCGCAGCCCCAGCATTTT. Its protein is CASSLGRAQPQHF. The full variable domain, completed using reference TRBV5-8 and TRBJ1-5, is EAGVTQSPTHLIKTRGQQATLRCSPISGHTSVYWYQQALGLGLQFLLWYDEGEERNRGNFPPRFSGRQFPNYSSELNVNALELEDSALYLCASSLGRAQPQHFGDGTRLSIL.

The chain is built from TRBV5-6 and TRBJ1-2; D may be TRBD1 (6 bases). V lost 5 bases and J 2 bases, leaving 10 bases between the germline ends. Germline lookup yields CDR1 SGHDT and CDR2 YYEEEE. This CDR3 has 13 residues. In nucleotides, the CDR3 is TGTGCCAGCAGTCCCGACAGGAACTATGGCTACACCTTC. It translates to CASSPDRNYGYTF.

This rearrangement joins TRBV19 to TRBJ2-3, with 7 bases identical to TRBD2. There are 15 residues in the CDR3. The V gene's germline CDR1 is LNHDA and CDR2 SQIVND (reference sequence). V shed 5 bases, J shed 0 bases, and the junction held 5 bases outside the gene matches. Here the CDR3 reads CASSGLAASTDTQYF. CDR3 nucleotides: TGTGCCAGTAGTGGTCTAGCGGCTAGCACAGATACGCAGTATTTT.

The rearrangement joins TRBV7-2 to TRBJ1-2, with 9 bases matching TRBD1. Germline V gene data show CDR1 as SGHTA and CDR2 as FQGNSA. The CDR3 length is 16 residues. The V segment lost 0 bases and the J segment 1 base; nucleotides outside the gene matches: 3. The CDR3 region has the DNA TGTGCCAGCAGCTTAGCCCCGGGACAGGGTAACTATGGCTACACCTTC. This sequence encodes CASSLAPGQGNYGYTF.

The V and J genes are TRBV5-1 and TRBJ1-1, with D possibly TRBD1 on 5 matching bases. Germline CDR1 is SGHRS and CDR2 is YFSETQ. V shed 6 bases and J shed 7 bases, with 28 bases lying between them. This CDR3 spans 17 amino acids. The CDR3 DNA reads TGCGCCAGCAACACGAGCCGGGTCCAGGGAATACGAGGTGAAGCTTTCTTT. Residues: CASNTSRVQGIRGEAFF. Full variable domain (rest looked up from reference TRBV5-1 and TRBJ1-1): KAGVTQTPRYLIKTRGQQVTLSCSPISGHRSVSWYQQTPGQGLQFLFEYFSETQRNKGNFPGRFSGRQFSNSRSEMNVSTLELGDSALYLCASNTSRVQGIRGEAFFGQGTRLTVV.

This sequence joins TRBV6-2 or TRBV6-3 and TRBJ2-1; D not certain. The germline V gene has CDR1 MNHEY and CDR2 SVGEGT. The V and J ends lost 6 bases and 9 bases respectively, with 9 bases between them. The CDR3 extends over 11 amino acids. The CDR3 coding sequence is TGTGCCAGCAGCTCCCCTCCTGAGCAGTTCTTC. This encodes CASSSPPEQFF.

V usage is TRBV7-8 and J usage is TRBJ1-3, with D uncertain. Germline V lookup: CDR1 SGHVS, CDR2 FQNEAQ. Trimming removed 2 bases from V and 1 base from J, with 12 bases in between. The CDR3 length is 16 residues. In DNA, the CDR3 is TGTGCCAGCAGCTTACGTCGGGTGTGGTCTGGAAACACCATATATTTT. Protein sequence: CASSLRRVWSGNTIYF.

The chain uses TRBV28 and TRBJ1-1; 11 bases line up with TRBD1. The V gene end was trimmed by 6 bases and the J gene end by 0 bases; junction bases not matched to a gene: 18. Germline lookup yields CDR1 MDHEN and CDR2 SYDVKM. CDR3 length: 20 residues. CDR3 coding DNA: TGTGCCAGCAGGCAACAATTCCTAGGACAGGGGGCTGGTATGAACACTGAAGCTTTCTTT. It encodes CASRQQFLGQGAGMNTEAFF.

This clone was picked up a small number of times. The rearrangement joins TRBV27 to TRBJ1-1; possible D gene TRBD1, 6 bases. The germline V and J ends were trimmed by 5 bases and 2 bases, with 9 bases remaining between them. CDR3 length: 13 residues. Germline V lookup: CDR1 MNHEY, CDR2 SMNVEV (reference sequence). The CDR3 sequence is CASSTDRNTEAFF. For the CDR3, the DNA is TGTGCCAGCAGTACGGACAGAAACACTGAAGCTTTCTTT.

The V gene is TRBV3-1 (or the pseudogene TRBV3-2), the J gene TRBJ1-4, with 8 bases fitting TRBD1. The CDR3 spans 16 residues. The junction had 10 bases not matched to a gene; V was cut back by 2 bases and J by 8 bases. The germline V gene has CDR1 LGHDT and CDR2 YNNKEL (reference sequence). The CDR3 sequence: CASSQPAGTGREKLFF. CDR3 sequence (DNA): TGTGCCAGCAGCCAACCGGCCGGGACAGGAAGAGAAAAACTGTTTTTT.

V gene TRBV18 combines with J gene TRBJ2-7; the D is unclear. Germline CDR1 reads KGHSH; CDR2 reads LQKENI. The length of the CDR3 is 15 residues. V was trimmed by 2 bases and J by 2 bases, leaving 13 bases between them. The CDR3 protein is CASSPKHAATYEQYF. CDR3 DNA sequence: TGTGCCAGCTCACCAAAGCATGCGGCAACCTACGAGCAGTACTTC. Looking up the rest from reference TRBV18 and TRBJ2-7 gives the full variable domain: NAGVMQNPRHLVRRRGQEARLRCSPMKGHSHVYWYRQLPEEGLKFMVYLQKENIIDESGMPKERFSAEFPKEGPSILRIQQVVRGDSAAYFCASSPKHAATYEQYFGPGTRLTVT.

The chain joins TRBV27 to TRBJ2-7; D possibly corresponds to TRBD2 (5 bases). Germline V lookup: CDR1 MNHEY, CDR2 SMNVEV (reference sequence). The CDR3 runs 18 residues. V was cut by 4 bases and J by 3 bases, with 25 bases left in between. The CDR3 nucleotides read TGTGCCAGCAGTTCCCAACATAGCGTTTGGTTGGGCATCTACGAGCAGTACTTC. This codes for CASSSQHSVWLGIYEQYF.

The CDR3 loop reads CASSQHRDSGNTIYF. In nucleotides, the CDR3 is TGCGCCAGCAGCCAACACAGGGACTCTGGAAACACCATATATTTT. The chain recombines TRBV4-1 with TRBJ1-3; D is possibly TRBD1 (6 bases). CDR3 length equals 15 residues. Trimming cost V 2 bases and J 0 bases, with 8 bases left between them. Germline V gene lookup returns CDR1 MGHRA and CDR2 YSYEKL.

The genes are TRBV6-5 and TRBJ1-2; 9 nucleotides align to TRBD1. CDR1 is MNHEY, CDR2 SVGAGI, per germline. V lost 2 bases, J lost 8 bases, and 9 bases stayed unmatched. The CDR3 contains 15 residues. The CDR3 coding sequence is TGTGCCAGCAGTTACGGACAGGGGTGGAGTTCGGGCTACACCTTC. Its protein is CASSYGQGWSSGYTF.